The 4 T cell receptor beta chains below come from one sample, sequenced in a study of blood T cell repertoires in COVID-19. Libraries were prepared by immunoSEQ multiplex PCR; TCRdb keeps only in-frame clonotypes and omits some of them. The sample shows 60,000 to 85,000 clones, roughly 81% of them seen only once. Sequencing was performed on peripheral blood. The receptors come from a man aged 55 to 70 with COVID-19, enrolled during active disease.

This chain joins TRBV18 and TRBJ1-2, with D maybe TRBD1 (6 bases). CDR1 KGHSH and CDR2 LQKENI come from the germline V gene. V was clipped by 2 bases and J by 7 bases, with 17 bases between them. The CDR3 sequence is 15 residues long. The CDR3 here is CASSPKDSPLSGYTF. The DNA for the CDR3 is TGTGCCAGCTCACCAAAGGACAGCCCCTTGAGTGGCTACACCTTC.

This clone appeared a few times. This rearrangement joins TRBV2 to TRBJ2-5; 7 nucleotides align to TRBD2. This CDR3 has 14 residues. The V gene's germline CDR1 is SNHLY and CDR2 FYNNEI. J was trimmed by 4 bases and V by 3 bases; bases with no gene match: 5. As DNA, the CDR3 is TGTGCCAGCAGTGACCCTAGGGAGGGAGAGACCCAGTACTTC. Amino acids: CASSDPREGETQYF.

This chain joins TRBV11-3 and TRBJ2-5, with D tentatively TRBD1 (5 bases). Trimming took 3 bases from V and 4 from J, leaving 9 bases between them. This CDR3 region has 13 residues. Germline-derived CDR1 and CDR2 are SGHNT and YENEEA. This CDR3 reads CASSFRVGETQYF. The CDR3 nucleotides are TGTGCCAGCAGCTTCAGGGTTGGAGAGACCCAGTACTTC.

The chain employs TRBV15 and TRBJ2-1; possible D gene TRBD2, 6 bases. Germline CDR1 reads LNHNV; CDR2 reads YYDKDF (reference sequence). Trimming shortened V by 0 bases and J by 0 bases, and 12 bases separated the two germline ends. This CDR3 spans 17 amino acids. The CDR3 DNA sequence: TGTGCCACCAGCAGAGACGGGAGAGGGTCCTCCTACAATGAGCAGTTCTTC. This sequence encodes CATSRDGRGSSYNEQFF.